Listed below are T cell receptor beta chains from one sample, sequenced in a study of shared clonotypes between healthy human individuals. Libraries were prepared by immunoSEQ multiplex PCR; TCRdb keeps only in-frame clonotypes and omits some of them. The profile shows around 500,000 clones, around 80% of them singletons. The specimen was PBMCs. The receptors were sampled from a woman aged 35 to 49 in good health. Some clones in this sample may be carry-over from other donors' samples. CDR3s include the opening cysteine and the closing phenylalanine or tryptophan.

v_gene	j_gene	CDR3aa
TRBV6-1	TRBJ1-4	CASSDPPRANEKLFF
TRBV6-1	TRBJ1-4	CASSDGTAYEKLFF
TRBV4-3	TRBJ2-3	CASSQRSTGLAGDGTDTQYF
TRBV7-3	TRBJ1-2	CASSPTREGGYTF
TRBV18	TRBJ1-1	CASSQSEISLIAFF
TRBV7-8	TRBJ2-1	CASSLTGSNEQFF
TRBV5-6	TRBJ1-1	CASSLESTEAFF
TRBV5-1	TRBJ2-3	CASSPGTGANTQYF
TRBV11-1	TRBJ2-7	CASSRGGFNEQYF
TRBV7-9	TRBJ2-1	CASSQTSGEQFF
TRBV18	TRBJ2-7	CASSPTRESEQYF
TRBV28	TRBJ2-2	CASSFLHPGELFF
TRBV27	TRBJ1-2	CASTRAGRDYGYTF
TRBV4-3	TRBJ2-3	CASSHTTDTQYF
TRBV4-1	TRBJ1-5	CASSHDRNQPQHF
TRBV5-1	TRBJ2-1	CASSPGGGFPQFF
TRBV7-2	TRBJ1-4	CASSRTVGANEKLFF
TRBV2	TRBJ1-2	CASSSDSSLYGYTF
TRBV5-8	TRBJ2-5	CASSLEGRSGMETQYF
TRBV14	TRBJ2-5	CASGLAGGWETQYF
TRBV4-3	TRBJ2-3	CASSQDPQGIRDTQYF
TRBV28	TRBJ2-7	CASSTWVSSYEQYF
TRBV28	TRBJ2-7	CASSSPSLHIYEQYF
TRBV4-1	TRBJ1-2	CASSQDPQTYGYTF
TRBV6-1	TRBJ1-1	CASSEAPDVNTEAFF
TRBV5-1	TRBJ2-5	CASSLESLQGTQYF
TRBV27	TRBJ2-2	CASNKGQNTGELFF
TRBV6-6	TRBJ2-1	CASSPSGRARAEQFF
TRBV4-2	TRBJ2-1	CASSQDRGSGSYNEQFF
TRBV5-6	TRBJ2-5	CASSLGLAGGETQYF
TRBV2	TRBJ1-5	CASSPEGGGNQPQHF
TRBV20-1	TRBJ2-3	CSAERTDTQYF
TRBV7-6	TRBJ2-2	CASSTGLPNTGELFF
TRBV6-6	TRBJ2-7	CASSFGVYEQYF
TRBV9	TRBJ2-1	CASSVAGTAYNEQFF
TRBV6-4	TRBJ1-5	CASRPQGNSNQPQHF
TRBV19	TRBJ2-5	CASSTTGGQETQYF
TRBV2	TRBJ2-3	CASRLAAGTDTQYF
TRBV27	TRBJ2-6	CASALRGPGANVLTF
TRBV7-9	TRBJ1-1	CASSLDRKDGAFF
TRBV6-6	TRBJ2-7	CASSYGSSGLEYEQYF
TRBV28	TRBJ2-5	CASRVEYQETQYF